This TCR beta chain was observed in a study of CD4 and CD8 cells across lung adenocarcinoma regions. From the PCR reads, TCRdb called clonotypes with MiXCR, one entry per CDR3 protein. The sample lists approximately 6,000 distinct CDR3 sequences, approximately 50% seen once, with just under 30% in the top ten. This clonotype was seen many times. The clonotype originates from a female donor with lung adenocarcinoma. The CD4 and CD8 labels of this study may be unreliable. Source material: CD4+ T cells from the center of a lung tumor.

CDR3 protein: CASRAARNTEAFF. In nucleotides, the CDR3 is TGTGCCAGCAGAGCCGCAAGGAACACTGAAGCTTTCTTT. The chain joins TRBV6-1 to TRBJ1-1; no firm D call. The length of the CDR3 is 13 residues. The V and J ends lost 6 bases and 1 base respectively, with 9 bases between them. Germline lookup yields CDR1 MNHNS and CDR2 SASEGT.